These 6 T cell receptor beta chains were all obtained from the same sample, sequenced in a study of CD8 T cells in ankylosing spondylitis. Study-level points and caveats: A motif in TCR beta, a set of under ten highly homologous variants, appeared characteristic of ankylosing spondylitis blood.

No antigen has been assigned to these receptors. TCRdb re-called the 5' RACE reads through MiXCR, storing one row per CDR3 protein. Of a few hundred thousand distinct CDR3 sequences listed, under 8.5% are singletons. The sample consisted of blood, either unsorted or a sorted T cell fraction (not recorded which). The receptors derive from a male donor with ankylosing spondylitis.

This chain uses TRBV10-3 with TRBJ2-3; D remains ambiguous. Deletions cut 11 bases from V and 2 bases from J, with 14 bases between. Germline CDR1 and CDR2: ENHRY and SYGVKD. The CDR3 length is 13 residues. The CDR3 region is CAFRAAPTDTQYF. In nucleotides, the CDR3 is TGTGCCTTCCGCGCGGCCCCCACAGATACGCAGTATTTT.

This chain joins TRBV30 and TRBJ1-1, with D possibly TRBD1 on 5 matching bases. In germline, CDR1 is GTSNPN, CDR2 SVGIG (reference sequence). The CDR3 covers 13 residues. V was shortened by 4 bases and J by 2 bases, with 11 bases between the two germline ends. The DNA for the CDR3 is TGTGCCTGGACTATACAGGAAAACACTGAAGCTTTCTTT. Its protein product is CAWTIQENTEAFF.

The rearrangement joins TRBV7-9 to TRBJ2-3, with D possibly matching TRBD2 (5 bases). Germline CDR1 is SEHNR and CDR2 is FQNEAQ (reference sequence). Trimming removed 5 bases at V and 5 bases at J, with 14 bases between. This CDR3 contains 14 residues. In DNA form, the CDR3 reads TGTGCCAGCAGCCCCAACCCAGGAGGAGATACGCAGTATTTT. The encoded protein is CASSPNPGGDTQYF.

This clonotype was seen ten or more times. CDR3 amino acids: CASSLGGALTYEQYF. As DNA, the CDR3 is TGTGCCAGCAGCTTGGGAGGGGCGTTGACCTACGAGCAGTACTTC. The V call is TRBV13, the J call TRBJ2-7, with TRBD2 matching 7 bases. Trimming took 3 bases from V and 2 from J; bases not matched to a gene: 7. CDR3 size: 15 residues. In germline, CDR1 is PRHDT, CDR2 FYEKMQ (reference sequence).

The table lists this clonotype with many counts. This rearrangement joins TRBV12-3 or TRBV12-4 to TRBJ2-6; D not certain. V was pared by 0 bases and J by 1 base, with 4 bases between. The CDR3 consists of 15 residues. The CDR3 region has the DNA TGTGCCAGCAGTTTAGCGTATTCTGGGGCCAACGTCCTGACTTTC. Amino acids: CASSLAYSGANVLTF.

Ten or more counts support this clonotype. V and J are TRBV10-3 and TRBJ2-3, with TRBD2 identical over 10 bases. With V trimmed by 4 bases and J by 2 bases, 3 bases remained unmatched. Per germline, CDR1 ENHRY and CDR2 SYGVKD. The CDR3 is 15 amino acids. DNA for the CDR3: TGTGCCATCAGTGGACTAGCGGGCACCACAGATACGCAGTATTTT. Translation: CAISGLAGTTDTQYF.